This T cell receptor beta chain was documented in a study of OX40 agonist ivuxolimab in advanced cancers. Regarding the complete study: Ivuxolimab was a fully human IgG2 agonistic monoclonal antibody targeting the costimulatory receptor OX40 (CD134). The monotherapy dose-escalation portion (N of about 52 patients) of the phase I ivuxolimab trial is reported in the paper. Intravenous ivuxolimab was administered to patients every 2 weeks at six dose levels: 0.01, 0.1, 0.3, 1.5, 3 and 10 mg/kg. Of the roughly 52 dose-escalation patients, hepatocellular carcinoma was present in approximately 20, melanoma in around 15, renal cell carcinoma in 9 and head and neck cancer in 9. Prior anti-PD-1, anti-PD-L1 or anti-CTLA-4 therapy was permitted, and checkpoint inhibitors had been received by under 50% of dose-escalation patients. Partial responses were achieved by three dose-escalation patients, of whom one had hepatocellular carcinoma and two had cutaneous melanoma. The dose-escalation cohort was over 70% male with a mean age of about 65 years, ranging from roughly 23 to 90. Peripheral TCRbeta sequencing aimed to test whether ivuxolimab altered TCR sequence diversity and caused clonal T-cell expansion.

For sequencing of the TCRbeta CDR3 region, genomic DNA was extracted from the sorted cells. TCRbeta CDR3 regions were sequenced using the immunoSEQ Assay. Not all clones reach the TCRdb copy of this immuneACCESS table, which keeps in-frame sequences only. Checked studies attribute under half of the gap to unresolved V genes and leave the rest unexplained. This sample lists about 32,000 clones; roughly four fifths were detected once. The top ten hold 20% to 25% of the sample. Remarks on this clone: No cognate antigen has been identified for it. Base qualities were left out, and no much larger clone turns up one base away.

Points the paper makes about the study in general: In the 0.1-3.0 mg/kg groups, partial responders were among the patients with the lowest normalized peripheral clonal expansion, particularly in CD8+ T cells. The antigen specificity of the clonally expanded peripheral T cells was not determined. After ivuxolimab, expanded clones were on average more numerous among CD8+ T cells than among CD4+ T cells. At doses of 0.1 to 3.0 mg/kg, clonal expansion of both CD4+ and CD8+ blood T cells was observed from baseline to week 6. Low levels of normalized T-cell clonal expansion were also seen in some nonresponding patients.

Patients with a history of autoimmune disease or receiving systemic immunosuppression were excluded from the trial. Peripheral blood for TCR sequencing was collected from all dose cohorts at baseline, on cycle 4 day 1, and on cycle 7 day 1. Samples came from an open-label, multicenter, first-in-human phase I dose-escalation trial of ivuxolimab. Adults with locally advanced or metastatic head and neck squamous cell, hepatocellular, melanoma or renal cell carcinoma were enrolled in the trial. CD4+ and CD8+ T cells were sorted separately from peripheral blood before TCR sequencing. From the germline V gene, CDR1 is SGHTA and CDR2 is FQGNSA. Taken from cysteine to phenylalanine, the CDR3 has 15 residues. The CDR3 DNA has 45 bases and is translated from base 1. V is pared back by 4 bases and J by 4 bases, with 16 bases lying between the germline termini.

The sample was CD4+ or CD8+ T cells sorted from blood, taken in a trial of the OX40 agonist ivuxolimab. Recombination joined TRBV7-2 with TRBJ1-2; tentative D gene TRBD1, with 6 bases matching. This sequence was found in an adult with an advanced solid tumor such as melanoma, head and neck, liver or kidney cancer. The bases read TGTGCCAGCAGCTCCCTTGGGGGGGCAGGCTATGGCTACACCTTC. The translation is CASSSLGGAGYGYTF. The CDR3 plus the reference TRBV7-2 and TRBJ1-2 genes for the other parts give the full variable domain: GAGVSQSPSNKVTEKGKDVELRCDPISGHTALYWYRQSLGQGLEFLIYFQGNSAPDKSGLPSDRFSAERTGGSVSTLTIQRTQQEDSAVYLCASSSLGGAGYGYTFGSGTRLTVV.